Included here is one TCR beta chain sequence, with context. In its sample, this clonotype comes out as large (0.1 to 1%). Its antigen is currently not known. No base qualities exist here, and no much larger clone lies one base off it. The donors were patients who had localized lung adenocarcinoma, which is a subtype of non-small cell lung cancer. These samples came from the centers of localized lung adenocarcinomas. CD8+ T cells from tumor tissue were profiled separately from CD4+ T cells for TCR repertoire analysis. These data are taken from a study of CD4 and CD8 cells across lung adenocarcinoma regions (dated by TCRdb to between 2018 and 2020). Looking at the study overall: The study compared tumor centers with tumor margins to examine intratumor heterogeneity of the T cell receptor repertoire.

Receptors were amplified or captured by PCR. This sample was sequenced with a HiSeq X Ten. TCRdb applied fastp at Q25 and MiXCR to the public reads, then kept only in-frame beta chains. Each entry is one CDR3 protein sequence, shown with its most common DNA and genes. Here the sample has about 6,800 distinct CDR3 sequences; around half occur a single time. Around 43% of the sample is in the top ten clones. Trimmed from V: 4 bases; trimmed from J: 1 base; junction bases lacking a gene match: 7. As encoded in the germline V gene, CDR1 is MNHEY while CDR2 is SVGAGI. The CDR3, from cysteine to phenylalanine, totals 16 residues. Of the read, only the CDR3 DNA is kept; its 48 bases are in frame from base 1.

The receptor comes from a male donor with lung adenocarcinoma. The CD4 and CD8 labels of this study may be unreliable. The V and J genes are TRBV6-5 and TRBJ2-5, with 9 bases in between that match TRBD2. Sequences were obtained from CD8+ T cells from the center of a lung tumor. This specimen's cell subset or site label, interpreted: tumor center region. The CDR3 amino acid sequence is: CASSSWIAGAQETQYF. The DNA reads TGTGCCAGCAGTTCCTGGATAGCGGGAGCCCAAGAGACCCAGTACTTC.